These 19 T cell receptor beta chains came from one sample sequenced in a study of blood T cell repertoires in COVID-19. Clones were read by immunoSEQ multiplex PCR, and TCRdb kept only the in-frame ones, dropping some. Among approximately 200,000 clones, 75% to 90% were seen once, and the ten largest hold 4.5% to 5.5%. The specimen sequenced was peripheral blood. The source of these receptors is a human donor in a cohort sampled during active COVID-19.

The chain has TRBV28 and TRBJ2-7, with TRBD2 matching 8 bases. J gave up 0 bases and V 7 bases, and 8 bases lay outside the gene matches. This CDR3 is built from 15 residues. CDR1 and CDR2 from the germline V gene are MDHEN and SYDVKM. The CDR3: CASTPRAGVSYEQYF. The CDR3 nucleotides read TGTGCCAGCACGCCCCGAGCGGGAGTCTCCTACGAGCAGTACTTC.

This clone has more than one count but fewer than ten. As DNA, the CDR3 is TGTGCCAGCAGTTTCCCTCCGCGCAGGGGAATTTACGAGCAGTACTTC. This gives the protein CASSFPPRRGIYEQYF. The gene calls are TRBV28 and TRBJ2-7; a possible D gene is TRBD1 (6 bases). Per the germline V gene, CDR1 is MDHEN and CDR2 is SYDVKM. This CDR3 is 16 amino acids long. V shed 3 bases and J shed 4 bases, with 19 bases lying between them.

This clone was seen just once. The genes are TRBV5-1 and TRBJ2-1; D remains unclear. Trimming pared 0 bases from V and 4 bases from J, leaving 5 bases between. The CDR3 loop spans 13 amino acids. Germline V gene data show CDR1 as SGHRS and CDR2 as YFSETQ. This CDR3 is CASSLAPYNEQFF. The CDR3 region has the DNA TGCGCCAGCAGCTTGGCCCCATACAATGAGCAGTTCTTC.

The chain is built from TRBV6-4 and TRBJ2-3; possibly TRBD1 for D (6 bases). With 3 bases removed from V and 4 bases from J, the gap between germline ends came to 17 bases. Germline CDR1 reads MRHNA; CDR2 reads SNTAGT. The CDR3 is 16 residues long. In DNA, the CDR3 is TGTGCCAGCAGTGAAGGGGGTTTGGATGGGGCAGATACGCAGTATTTT. The encoded protein is CASSEGGLDGADTQYF.

J is TRBJ2-7 and V is TRBV28, with 9 bases fitting TRBD2. Trimming at V came to 2 bases and at J to 4 bases, leaving 6 bases not matched to a gene. The CDR3 covers 15 residues. Germline assignment: CDR1 MDHEN and CDR2 SYDVKM. The CDR3 loop reads CASSLGLAGPYEQYF. The CDR3 nucleotides are TGTGCCAGCAGTTTAGGGCTAGCGGGACCGTACGAGCAGTACTTC.

The gene calls are TRBV7-9 and TRBJ2-5; D uncertain. Looked up from germline, CDR1 is SEHNR and CDR2 is FQNEAQ (reference sequence). The CDR3 has 16 amino acids. V was clipped by 0 bases and J by 1 base, with 12 bases between them. CDR3 sequence (DNA): TGTGCCAGCAGCTTAGCGGCCAACCACCCCCAAGAGACCCAGTACTTC. This encodes CASSLAANHPQETQYF.

This chain connects TRBV27 to TRBJ1-5; D gene uncertain. Per germline, CDR1 MNHEY and CDR2 SMNVEV (reference sequence). Trimming removed 6 bases from V and 0 bases from J, with 9 bases in between. The CDR3 is made up of 14 amino acids. CDR3 sequence reads: CASRAHNSNQPQHF. In nucleotides, the CDR3 is TGTGCCAGCAGGGCACACAATAGCAATCAGCCCCAGCATTTT.

This clone was seen a few times. The chain is built from TRBV6-6 and TRBJ1-4, with TRBD1 identical over 9 bases. Losses at the gene ends were 6 bases for V and 8 bases for J; bases not matched to a gene: 7. Germline loops: CDR1 MNHNY, CDR2 SVGAGI (reference sequence). The CDR3 extends over 14 amino acids. The CDR3 here is CASRSGTGREKLFF. In nucleotides, the CDR3 is TGTGCCAGCAGATCCGGGACAGGGCGCGAAAAACTGTTTTTT.

The CDR3 is CASSRKSGGGSSYEQYF. For the CDR3, the DNA is TGTGCCAGTAGTAGAAAGTCCGGGGGAGGGAGCTCCTACGAGCAGTACTTC. The chain is built from TRBV19 and TRBJ2-7; TRBD2 matches 7 bases. In germline, CDR1 is LNHDA, CDR2 SQIVND (reference sequence). The CDR3 consists of 17 residues. V dropped 4 bases and J dropped 0; count of bases not matched to a gene: 12.

This clone occurred a few times. The gene calls are TRBV3-1 (or the pseudogene TRBV3-2) and TRBJ2-7, with TRBD2 identical over 14 bases. Germline V gives CDR1 LGHDT, CDR2 YNNKEL (reference sequence). CDR3 length: 16 residues. The V segment lost 4 bases and the J segment 6 bases; nucleotides outside the gene matches: 8. This chain's CDR3 is CASSLGTSGRIGEQYF. Here the CDR3 DNA reads TGTGCCAGCAGCCTTGGGACTAGCGGGAGAATAGGCGAGCAGTACTTC.

This clone was counted many times. This chain joins TRBV5-4 and TRBJ1-2; D may be TRBD1 (5 bases). V lost 3 bases to trimming and J lost 5 bases, with 17 bases between them. Germline CDR1 and CDR2: SGHNT and YYREEE (reference sequence). The CDR3 loop spans 15 amino acids. The CDR3 loop reads CASSSITGGVYGYTF. The DNA of the CDR3 is TGTGCCAGCAGCTCCATTACCGGGGGTGTATATGGCTACACCTTC.

This chain connects TRBV7-8 to TRBJ2-7, with a possible D match to TRBD2 (6 bases). Between the trimmed V and J ends, which lost 5 bases and 2 bases, there was a span of 16 bases. This CDR3 region has 15 residues. Germline lookup yields CDR1 SGHVS and CDR2 FQNEAQ. CDR3 region: CASSRPWRDPYEQYF. As DNA, the CDR3 is TGTGCCAGCAGCCGCCCCTGGCGGGACCCCTACGAGCAGTACTTC.

The chain employs TRBV15 and TRBJ1-4; D is uncertain. The CDR3 totals 16 residues. V lost 1 base, J lost 8 bases, and 17 bases lay in between. Germline V CDR1 and CDR2: LNHNV, YYDKDF (reference sequence). This chain's CDR3 is CATSRVARGFREKLFF. The CDR3 nucleotides are TGTGCCACCAGCAGAGTCGCTCGAGGGTTCCGAGAAAAACTGTTTTTT.

This sequence joins TRBV7-9 and TRBJ2-7, with a weak D call TRBD2 (5 bases). The CDR3 spans 14 residues. V was clipped by 2 bases and J by 4 bases, with 12 bases between them. The germline gives CDR1 SEHNR, CDR2 FQNEAQ (reference sequence). The DNA of the CDR3 is TGTGCCAGCAGCTTATTTCCAGCGGAGTACGAGCAGTACTTC. Encoded protein: CASSLFPAEYEQYF. The complete variable domain, with remaining parts taken from reference TRBV7-9 and TRBJ2-7, reads DTGVSQNPRHKITKRGQNVTFRCDPISEHNRLYWYRQTLGQGPEFLTYFQNEAQLEKSRLLSDRFSAERPKGSFSTLEIQRTEQGDSAMYLCASSLFPAEYEQYFGPGTRLTVT.

This clone was seen more than once but under ten times. The chain links TRBV14 to TRBJ2-2; 11 bases line up with TRBD2. Germline V gene sequence: CDR1 SGHDN, CDR2 FVKESK. The CDR3 runs to 16 residues. V trimming: 2 bases; J trimming: 7 bases; junction bases outside the gene matches: 6. This chain's CDR3 is CASSQLTSGSGGELFF. DNA of the CDR3: TGTGCCAGCAGCCAACTAACTAGCGGGAGCGGCGGGGAGCTGTTTTTT.

V is TRBV20-1 and J is TRBJ2-1; no definite D call. The CDR3 is 14 amino acids. Between the trimmed V and J ends, which lost 3 bases and 7 bases, there was a span of 16 bases. Per the germline V gene, CDR1 is DFQATT and CDR2 is SNEGSKA (reference sequence). The CDR3 DNA is TGCAGTGCTAGTCGCCGACTCGCGCGGAATGAGCAGTTCTTC. The encoded protein is CSASRRLARNEQFF.

A single count supports this clone. This may arise from a read error, as a much more abundant clone is one base away. The rearrangement uses TRBV5-4 and TRBJ2-7; 15 bases line up with TRBD2. J lost 4 bases, V lost 3 bases, and 2 bases had no gene match. The CDR3 runs 15 residues. Per germline, CDR1 SGHNT and CDR2 YYREEE (reference sequence). This CDR3 is CASSWGLAGGYEQYF. The CDR3 DNA is TGTGCCAGCAGCTGGGGACTAGCGGGAGGTTACGAGCAGTACTTC.

The table lists this clone with a count of one. V usage is TRBV12-3 or TRBV12-4 and J usage is TRBJ1-5; D is unresolved. This CDR3 is built from 13 residues. The V and J ends lost 3 bases and 4 bases respectively, with 7 bases between them. The CDR3 spells CASSFSGNQPQHF. Here the CDR3 DNA reads TGTGCCAGCAGTTTCAGCGGTAATCAGCCCCAGCATTTT.

V usage is TRBV7-8 and J usage is TRBJ1-4; D may be TRBD1 (5 bases). Germline assignment: CDR1 SGHVS and CDR2 FQNEAQ. The V end lost 6 bases, the J end lost 7 bases, and 15 bases lay between the germline ends. The CDR3 is made up of 14 amino acids. CDR3 in DNA: TGTGCCAGCAGTTCCCGGGGGGAGGTTGAAAAACTGTTTTTT. It yields the protein CASSSRGEVEKLFF. The full variable domain, in which reference TRBV7-8 and TRBJ1-4 provide the parts outside the CDR3, is GAGVSQSPRYKVAKRGQDVALRCDPISGHVSLFWYQQALGQGPEFLTYFQNEAQLDKSGLPSDRFFAERPEGSVSTLKIQRTQQEDSAVYLCASSSRGEVEKLFFGSGTQLSVL.